This T cell receptor beta chain was recovered during a study of sequential checkpoint blockade in melanoma. Treatment given: randomized to nivolumab then ipilimumab (arm A) or the reverse (arm B). The CDR3 covers 14 residues. Germline V gene data show CDR1 as SGHDT and CDR2 as YYEEEE. The table lists this clone with a few counts. The junction does not match germline at one end; this may be a read error. Sequencing was performed with immunoSEQ multiplex PCR; in TCRdb, only in-frame clones are kept and a portion is missing. The table lists 15,000 to 20,000 clones, roughly 70% of them singletons. This TCR was sampled from a human donor with melanoma. The chain combines TRBV5-6 with TRBJ1-6; TRBD1 might be the D (5 bases). This specimen was CD8+ T cells sorted from blood (inferred from file names), taken from a patient given nivolumab and ipilimumab in sequence. The CDR3 DNA is TGCGCCAGCAGCCGGGGGACCGCTAATTCACCCCTCCACTTT. This sequence encodes CASSRGTANSPLHF.